This TCR beta chain was documented in a study of blood T cell repertoires in COVID-19. Study as a whole: COVID-19 samples, acute and convalescent, were from the United States, Italy and Spain. PBMCs, B-cell-depleted T cells, or T cells were the source of the cDNA or gDNA that made up the material.

The repertoire was sequenced with immunoSEQ multiplex PCR; TCRdb's copy has only in-frame clones and lacks some. The sample includes 200,000 to 300,000 clones, 85% to 90% of them seen just once. The CDR3 contains 15 residues. The V end was cut by 5 bases, the J end by 7 bases, with 20 bases between. Germline V CDR1 and CDR2: WNHNN, SYGVQD (reference sequence). The rearrangement links TRBV10-1 to TRBJ1-1; a possible D gene is TRBD1 (6 bases). The TCR sequence derives from an older woman with COVID-19, enrolled during active disease. The sequencing input was peripheral blood. CDR3 nucleotide sequence: TGCGCCAGCAGTTTGAGTATGTGGGACATCGGTGAAGCTTTCTTT. Its translation is CASSLSMWDIGEAFF.